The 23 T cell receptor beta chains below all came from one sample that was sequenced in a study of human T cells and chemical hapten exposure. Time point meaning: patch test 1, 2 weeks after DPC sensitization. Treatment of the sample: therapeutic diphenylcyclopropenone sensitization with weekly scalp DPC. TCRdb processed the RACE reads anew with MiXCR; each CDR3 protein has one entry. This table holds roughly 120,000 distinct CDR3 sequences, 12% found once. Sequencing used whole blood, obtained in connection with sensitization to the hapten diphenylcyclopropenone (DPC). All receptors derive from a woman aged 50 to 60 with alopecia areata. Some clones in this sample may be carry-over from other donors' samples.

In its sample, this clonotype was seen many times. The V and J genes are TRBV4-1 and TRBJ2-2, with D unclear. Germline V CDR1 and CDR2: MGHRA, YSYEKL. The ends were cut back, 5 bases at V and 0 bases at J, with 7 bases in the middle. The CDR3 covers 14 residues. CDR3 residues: CASSRTANTGELFF. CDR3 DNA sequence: TGCGCCAGCAGCAGGACGGCGAACACCGGGGAGCTGTTTTTT.

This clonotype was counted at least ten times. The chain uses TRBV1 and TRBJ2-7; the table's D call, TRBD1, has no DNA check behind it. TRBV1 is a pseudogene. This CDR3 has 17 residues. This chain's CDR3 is CTSSQEWTAHDPNEQYF. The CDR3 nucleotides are TGCACCAGCAGCCAAGAATGGACAGCACATGACCCCAACGAGCAGTACTTC.

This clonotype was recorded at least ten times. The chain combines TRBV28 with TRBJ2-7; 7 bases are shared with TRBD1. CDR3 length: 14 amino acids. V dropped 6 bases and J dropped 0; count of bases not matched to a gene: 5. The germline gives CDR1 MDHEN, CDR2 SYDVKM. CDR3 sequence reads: CASRSPGGSYEQYF. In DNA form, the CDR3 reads TGTGCCAGCAGAAGTCCAGGGGGCTCCTACGAGCAGTACTTC.

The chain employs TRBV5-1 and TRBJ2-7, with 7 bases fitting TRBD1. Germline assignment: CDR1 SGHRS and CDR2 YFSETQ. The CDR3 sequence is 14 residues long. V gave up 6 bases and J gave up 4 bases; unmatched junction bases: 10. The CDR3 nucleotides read TGCGCCAGCACCCCTGGGACAGTAGATTACGAGCAGTACTTC. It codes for CASTPGTVDYEQYF.

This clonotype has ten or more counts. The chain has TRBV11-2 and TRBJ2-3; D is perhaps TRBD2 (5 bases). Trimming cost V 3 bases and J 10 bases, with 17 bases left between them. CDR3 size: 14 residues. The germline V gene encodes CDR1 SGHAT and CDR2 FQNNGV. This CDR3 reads CASSFQLSGWSQYF. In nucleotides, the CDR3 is TGTGCCAGCAGCTTCCAGCTTTCGGGGTGGTCGCAGTATTTT.

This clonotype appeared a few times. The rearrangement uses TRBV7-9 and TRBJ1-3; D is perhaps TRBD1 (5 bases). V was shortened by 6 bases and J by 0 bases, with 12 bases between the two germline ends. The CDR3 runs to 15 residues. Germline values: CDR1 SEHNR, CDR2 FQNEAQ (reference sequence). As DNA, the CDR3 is TGTGCCAGCAGGCCCAGACAGAGCTCTGGAAACACCATATATTTT. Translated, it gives CASRPRQSSGNTIYF.

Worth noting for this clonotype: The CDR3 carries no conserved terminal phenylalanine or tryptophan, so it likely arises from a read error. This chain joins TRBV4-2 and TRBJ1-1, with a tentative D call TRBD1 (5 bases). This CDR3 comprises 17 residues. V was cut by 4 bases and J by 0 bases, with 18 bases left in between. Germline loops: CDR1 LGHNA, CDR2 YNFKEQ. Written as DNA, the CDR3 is TGTGCCAGCAGCCTCTCCGTGTACAGGCAAATGAACACTGAAGCTTTCTTG. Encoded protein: CASSLSVYRQMNTEAFL.

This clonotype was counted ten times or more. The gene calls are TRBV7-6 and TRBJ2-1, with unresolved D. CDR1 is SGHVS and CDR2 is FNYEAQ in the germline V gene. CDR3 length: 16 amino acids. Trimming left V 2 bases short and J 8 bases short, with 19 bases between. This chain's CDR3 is CASSLHSPSVGHEQFF. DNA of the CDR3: TGTGCCAGCAGCTTACATTCACCCTCGGTTGGGCATGAGCAGTTCTTC.

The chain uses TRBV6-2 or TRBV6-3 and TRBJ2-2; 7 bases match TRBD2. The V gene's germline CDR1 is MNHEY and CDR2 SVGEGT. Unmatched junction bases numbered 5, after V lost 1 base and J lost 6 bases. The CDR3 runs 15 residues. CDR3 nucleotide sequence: TGTGCCAGCAGTTACTTACTTAGCGGGCCCGGGGAGCTGTTTTTT. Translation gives CASSYLLSGPGELFF.

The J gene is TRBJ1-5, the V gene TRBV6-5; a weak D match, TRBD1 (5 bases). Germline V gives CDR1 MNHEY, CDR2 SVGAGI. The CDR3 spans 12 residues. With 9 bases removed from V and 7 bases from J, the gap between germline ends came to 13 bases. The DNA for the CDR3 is TGTGCCAGTCGGGGGATCGGGCAGCCCCAGCATTTT. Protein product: CASRGIGQPQHF.

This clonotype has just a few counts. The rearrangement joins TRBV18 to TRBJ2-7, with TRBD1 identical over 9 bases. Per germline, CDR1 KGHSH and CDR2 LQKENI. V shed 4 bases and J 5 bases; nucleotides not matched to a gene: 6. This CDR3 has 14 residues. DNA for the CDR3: TGTGCCAGCTCACAGGGACAGGGCGTAGACGAGCAGTACTTC. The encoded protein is CASSQGQGVDEQYF. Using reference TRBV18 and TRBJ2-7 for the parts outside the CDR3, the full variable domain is NAGVMQNPRHLVRRRGQEARLRCSPMKGHSHVYWYRQLPEEGLKFMVYLQKENIIDESGMPKERFSAEFPKEGPSILRIQQVVRGDSAAYFCASSQGQGVDEQYFGPGTRLTVT.

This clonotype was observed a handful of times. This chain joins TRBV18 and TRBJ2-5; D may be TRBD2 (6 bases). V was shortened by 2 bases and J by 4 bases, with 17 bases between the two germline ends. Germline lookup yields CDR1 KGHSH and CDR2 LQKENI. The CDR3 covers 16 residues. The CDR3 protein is CASSPAGSRTVETQYF. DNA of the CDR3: TGTGCCAGCTCACCAGCCGGGAGTAGAACTGTAGAGACCCAGTACTTC.

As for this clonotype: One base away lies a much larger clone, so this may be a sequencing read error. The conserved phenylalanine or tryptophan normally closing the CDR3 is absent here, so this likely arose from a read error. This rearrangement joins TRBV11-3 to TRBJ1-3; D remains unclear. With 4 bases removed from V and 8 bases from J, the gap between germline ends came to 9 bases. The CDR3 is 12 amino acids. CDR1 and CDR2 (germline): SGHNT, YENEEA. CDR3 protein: CASSSARDTIYI. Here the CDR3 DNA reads TGTGCCAGCAGCTCCGCCCGGGACACCATATATATT.

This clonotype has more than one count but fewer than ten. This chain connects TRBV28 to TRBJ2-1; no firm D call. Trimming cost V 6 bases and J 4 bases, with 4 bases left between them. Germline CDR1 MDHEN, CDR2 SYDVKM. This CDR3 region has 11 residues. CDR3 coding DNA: TGTGCCAGCAGACTATACAATGAGCAGTTCTTC. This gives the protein CASRLYNEQFF.

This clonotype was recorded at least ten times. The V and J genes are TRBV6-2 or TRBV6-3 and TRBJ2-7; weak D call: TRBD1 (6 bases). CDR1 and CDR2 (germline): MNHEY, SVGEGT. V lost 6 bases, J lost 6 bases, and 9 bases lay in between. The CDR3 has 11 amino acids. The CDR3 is CASSQGREQYF. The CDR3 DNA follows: TGTGCCAGCAGCCAGGGGCGCGAGCAGTACTTC.

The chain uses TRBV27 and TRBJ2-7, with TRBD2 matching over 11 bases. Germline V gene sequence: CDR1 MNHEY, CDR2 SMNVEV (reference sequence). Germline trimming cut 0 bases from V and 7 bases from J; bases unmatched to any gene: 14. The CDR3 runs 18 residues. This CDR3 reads CASSLSSGGAGGPAEQYF. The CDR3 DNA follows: TGTGCCAGCAGTTTATCTAGCGGGGGGGCTGGTGGACCTGCGGAGCAGTACTTC.

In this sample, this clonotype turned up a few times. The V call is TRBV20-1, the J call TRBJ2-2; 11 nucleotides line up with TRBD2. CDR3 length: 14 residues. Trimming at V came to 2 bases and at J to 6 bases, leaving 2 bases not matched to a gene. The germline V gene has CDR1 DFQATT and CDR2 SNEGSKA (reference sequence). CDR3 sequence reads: CSARFSGRAGELFF. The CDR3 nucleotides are TGCAGTGCTAGATTTAGCGGGAGGGCCGGGGAGCTGTTTTTT.

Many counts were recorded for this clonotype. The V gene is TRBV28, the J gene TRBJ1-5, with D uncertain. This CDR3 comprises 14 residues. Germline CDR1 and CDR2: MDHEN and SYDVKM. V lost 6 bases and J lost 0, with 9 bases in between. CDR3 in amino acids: CASRREISNQPQHF. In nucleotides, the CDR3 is TGTGCCAGCAGAAGAGAGATTAGCAATCAGCCCCAGCATTTT. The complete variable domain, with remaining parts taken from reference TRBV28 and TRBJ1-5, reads DVKVTQSSRYLVKRTGEKVFLECVQDMDHENMFWYRQDPGLGLRLIYFSYDVKMKEKGDIPEGYSVSREKKERFSLILESASTNQTSMYLCASRREISNQPQHFGDGTRLSIL.

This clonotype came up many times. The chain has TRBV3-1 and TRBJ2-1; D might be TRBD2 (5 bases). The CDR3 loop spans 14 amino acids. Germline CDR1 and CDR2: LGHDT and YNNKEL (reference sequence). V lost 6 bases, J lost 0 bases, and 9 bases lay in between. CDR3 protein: CASRSGSSYNEQFF. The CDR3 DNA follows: TGTGCCAGCAGAAGCGGCAGCTCCTACAATGAGCAGTTCTTC.

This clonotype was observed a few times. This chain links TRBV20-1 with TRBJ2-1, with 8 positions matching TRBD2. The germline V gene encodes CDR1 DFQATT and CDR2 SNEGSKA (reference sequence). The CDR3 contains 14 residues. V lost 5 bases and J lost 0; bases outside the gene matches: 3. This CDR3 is CSADGGASYNEQFF. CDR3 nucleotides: TGCAGTGCTGACGGGGGGGCCTCCTACAATGAGCAGTTCTTC.

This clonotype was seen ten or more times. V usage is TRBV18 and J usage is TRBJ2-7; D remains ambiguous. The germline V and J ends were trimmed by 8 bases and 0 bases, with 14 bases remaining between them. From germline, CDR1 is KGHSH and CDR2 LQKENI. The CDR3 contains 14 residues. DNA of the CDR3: TGTGCCAGCCAGCAGTACCCGGGCTCCTACGAGCAGTACTTC. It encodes CASQQYPGSYEQYF.

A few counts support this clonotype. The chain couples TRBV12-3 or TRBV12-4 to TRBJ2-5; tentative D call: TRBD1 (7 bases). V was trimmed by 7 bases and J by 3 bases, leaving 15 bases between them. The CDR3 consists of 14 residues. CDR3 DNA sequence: TGTGCCAGCACCCAGGGGGGCCGAGAAGAGACCCAGTACTTC. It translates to CASTQGGREETQYF.

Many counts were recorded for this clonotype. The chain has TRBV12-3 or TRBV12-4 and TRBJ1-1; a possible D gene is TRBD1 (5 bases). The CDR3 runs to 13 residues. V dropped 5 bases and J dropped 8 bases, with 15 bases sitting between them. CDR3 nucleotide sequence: TGTGCCAGCAGTCGGAGGGGAACGGCGGAAGCTTTCTTT. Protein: CASSRRGTAEAFF.